This TCR beta chain was observed in a study of CD8 T cells in ankylosing spondylitis. Germline V gene lookup returns CDR1 DFQATT and CDR2 SNEGSKA (reference sequence). V was shortened by 6 bases and J by 7 bases, with 15 bases between the two germline ends. This CDR3 is 12 amino acids long. TCRdb passed the 5' RACE reads through MiXCR, listing each CDR3 protein once. The data contain a few hundred thousand distinct CDR3 sequences, more than 20% of them singletons. The chain uses TRBV20-1 and TRBJ1-1, with TRBD1 as a possible D gene (5 bases). Sequenced input: blood, either unsorted or a sorted T cell fraction (not recorded which). This TCR derives from a male donor with ankylosing spondylitis or in good health (not recorded which). CDR3 coding DNA: TGCAGTGCGGCAGGGACTCGTGGTGAAGCTTTCTTT. It specifies CSAAGTRGEAFF.